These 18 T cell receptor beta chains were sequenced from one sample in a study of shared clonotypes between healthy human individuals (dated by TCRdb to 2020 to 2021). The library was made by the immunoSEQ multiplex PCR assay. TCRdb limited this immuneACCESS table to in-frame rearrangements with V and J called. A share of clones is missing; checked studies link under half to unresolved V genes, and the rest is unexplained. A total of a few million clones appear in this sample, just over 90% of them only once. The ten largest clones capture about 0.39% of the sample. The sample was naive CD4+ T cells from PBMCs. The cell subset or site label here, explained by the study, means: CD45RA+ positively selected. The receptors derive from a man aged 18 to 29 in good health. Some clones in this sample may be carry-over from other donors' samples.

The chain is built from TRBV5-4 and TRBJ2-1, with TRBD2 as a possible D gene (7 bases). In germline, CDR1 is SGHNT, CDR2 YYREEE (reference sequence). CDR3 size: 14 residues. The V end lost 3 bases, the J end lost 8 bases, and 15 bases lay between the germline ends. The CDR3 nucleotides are TGTGCCAGCAGCTCGGGGGGCGCTTTGTATGAGCAGTTCTTC. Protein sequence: CASSSGGALYEQFF.

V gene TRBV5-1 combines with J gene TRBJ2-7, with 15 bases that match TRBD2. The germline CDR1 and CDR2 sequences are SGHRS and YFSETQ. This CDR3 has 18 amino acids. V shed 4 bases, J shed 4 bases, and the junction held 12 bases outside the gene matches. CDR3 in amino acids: CASSTSYGLAGGGYEQYF. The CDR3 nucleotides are TGCGCCAGCAGCACCTCATACGGACTAGCGGGAGGGGGGTACGAGCAGTACTTC.

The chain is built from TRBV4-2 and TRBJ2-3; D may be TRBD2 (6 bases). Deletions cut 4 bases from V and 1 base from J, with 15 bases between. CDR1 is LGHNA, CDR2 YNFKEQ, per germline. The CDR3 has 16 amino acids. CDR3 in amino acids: CASSRMGGPGTDTQYF. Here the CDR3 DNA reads TGTGCCAGCAGCCGGATGGGGGGTCCGGGCACAGATACGCAGTATTTT.

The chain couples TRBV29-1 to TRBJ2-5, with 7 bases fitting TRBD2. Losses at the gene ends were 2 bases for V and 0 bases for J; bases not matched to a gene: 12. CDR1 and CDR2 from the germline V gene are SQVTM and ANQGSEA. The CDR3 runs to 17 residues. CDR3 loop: CSVELIAGDGYQETQYF. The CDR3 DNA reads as TGCAGCGTTGAATTGATAGCGGGCGATGGGTACCAAGAGACCCAGTACTTC.

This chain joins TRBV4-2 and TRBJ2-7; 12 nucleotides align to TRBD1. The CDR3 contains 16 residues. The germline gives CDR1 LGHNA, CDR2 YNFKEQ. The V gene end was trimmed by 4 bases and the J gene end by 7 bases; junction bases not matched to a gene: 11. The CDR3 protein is CASSPASGQGAQEQYF. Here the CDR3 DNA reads TGTGCCAGCAGCCCTGCGTCGGGACAGGGGGCGCAAGAGCAGTACTTC.

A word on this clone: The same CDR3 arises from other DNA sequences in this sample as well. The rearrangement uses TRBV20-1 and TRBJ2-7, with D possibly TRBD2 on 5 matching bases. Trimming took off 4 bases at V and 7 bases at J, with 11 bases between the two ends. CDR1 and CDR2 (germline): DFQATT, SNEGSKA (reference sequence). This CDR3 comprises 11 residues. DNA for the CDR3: TGCAGTGCTACCCCGGGAAGGGAGCAGTACTTC. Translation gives CSATPGREQYF.

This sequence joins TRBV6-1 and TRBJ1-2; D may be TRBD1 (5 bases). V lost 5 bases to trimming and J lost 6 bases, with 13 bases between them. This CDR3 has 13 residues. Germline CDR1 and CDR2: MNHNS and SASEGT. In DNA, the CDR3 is TGTGCCAGCAGTCAAAGGGACCGGGATGGCTACACCTTC. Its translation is CASSQRDRDGYTF.

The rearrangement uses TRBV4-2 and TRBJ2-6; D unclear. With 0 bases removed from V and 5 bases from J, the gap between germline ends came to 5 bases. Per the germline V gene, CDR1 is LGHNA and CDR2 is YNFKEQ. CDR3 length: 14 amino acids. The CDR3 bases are TGTGCCAGCAGCCAAGAATCGTGGGCCAACGTCCTGACTTTC. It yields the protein CASSQESWANVLTF.

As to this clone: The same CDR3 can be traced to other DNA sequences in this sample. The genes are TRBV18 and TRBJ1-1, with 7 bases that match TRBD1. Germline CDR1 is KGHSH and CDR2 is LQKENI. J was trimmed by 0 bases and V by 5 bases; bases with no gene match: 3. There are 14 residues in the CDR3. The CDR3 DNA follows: TGTGCCAGCTCATGGGACAGATTGAACACTGAAGCTTTCTTT. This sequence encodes CASSWDRLNTEAFF. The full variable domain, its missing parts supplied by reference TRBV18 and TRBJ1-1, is NAGVMQNPRHLVRRRGQEARLRCSPMKGHSHVYWYRQLPEEGLKFMVYLQKENIIDESGMPKERFSAEFPKEGPSILRIQQVVRGDSAAYFCASSWDRLNTEAFFGQGTRLTVV.

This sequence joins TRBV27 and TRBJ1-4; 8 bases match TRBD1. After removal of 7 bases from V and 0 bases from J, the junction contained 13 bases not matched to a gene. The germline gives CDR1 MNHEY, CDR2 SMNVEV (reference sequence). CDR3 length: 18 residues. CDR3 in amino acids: CASTLRSQQGATNEKLFF. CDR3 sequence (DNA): TGTGCCAGCACCCTTCGATCCCAACAGGGGGCAACTAATGAAAAACTGTTTTTT.

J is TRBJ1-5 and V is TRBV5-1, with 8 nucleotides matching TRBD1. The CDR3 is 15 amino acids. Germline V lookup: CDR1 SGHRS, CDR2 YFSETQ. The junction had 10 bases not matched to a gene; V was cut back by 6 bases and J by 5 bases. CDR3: CASKPGGRGDQPQHF. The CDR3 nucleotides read TGCGCCAGCAAACCAGGGGGCAGGGGGGATCAGCCCCAGCATTTT.

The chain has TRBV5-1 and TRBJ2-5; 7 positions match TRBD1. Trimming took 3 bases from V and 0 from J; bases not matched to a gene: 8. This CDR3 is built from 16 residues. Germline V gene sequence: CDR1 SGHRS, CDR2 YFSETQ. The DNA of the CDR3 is TGCGCCAGCAGCTCAGGGACAGAGCCGTACCAAGAGACCCAGTACTTC. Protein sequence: CASSSGTEPYQETQYF.

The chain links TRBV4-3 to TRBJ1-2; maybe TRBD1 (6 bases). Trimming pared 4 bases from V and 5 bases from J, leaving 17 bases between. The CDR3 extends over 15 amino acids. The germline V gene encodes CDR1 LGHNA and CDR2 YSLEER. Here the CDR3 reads CASSLQGVGAYGYTF. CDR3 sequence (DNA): TGCGCCAGCAGCCTACAGGGAGTTGGGGCTTATGGCTACACCTTC.

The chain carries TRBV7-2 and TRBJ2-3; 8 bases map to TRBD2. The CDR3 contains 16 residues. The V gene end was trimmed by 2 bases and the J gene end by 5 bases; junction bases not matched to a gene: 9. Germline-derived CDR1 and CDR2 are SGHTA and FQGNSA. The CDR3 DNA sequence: TGTGCCAGCAGCTTAATGGCGGGAGGCCCCCTAGATACGCAGTATTTT. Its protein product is CASSLMAGGPLDTQYF. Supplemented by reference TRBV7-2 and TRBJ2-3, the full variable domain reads GAGVSQSPSNKVTEKGKDVELRCDPISGHTALYWYRQSLGQGLEFLIYFQGNSAPDKSGLPSDRFSAERTGGSVSTLTIQRTQQEDSAVYLCASSLMAGGPLDTQYFGPGTRLTVL.

The CDR3 DNA is TGTGCCAGCAGCTTGGAATCAGGGATGTCCTACGAGCAGTACTTC. It is translated as CASSLESGMSYEQYF. The rearrangement links TRBV5-4 to TRBJ2-7; tentative D call: TRBD1 (5 bases). The ends were cut back, 0 bases at V and 1 base at J, with 11 bases in the middle. The CDR3 extends over 15 amino acids. Germline CDR1 SGHNT, CDR2 YYREEE (reference sequence).

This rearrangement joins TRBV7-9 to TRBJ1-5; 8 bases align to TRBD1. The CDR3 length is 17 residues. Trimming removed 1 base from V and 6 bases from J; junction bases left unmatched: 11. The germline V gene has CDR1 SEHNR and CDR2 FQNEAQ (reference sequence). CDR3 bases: TGTGCCAGCAGCTTAGGCACCTCCCAGGGGGCAGGTCAGCCCCAGCATTTT. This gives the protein CASSLGTSQGAGQPQHF. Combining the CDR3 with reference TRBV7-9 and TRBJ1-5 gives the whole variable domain DTGVSQNPRHKITKRGQNVTFRCDPISEHNRLYWYRQTLGQGPEFLTYFQNEAQLEKSRLLSDRFSAERPKGSFSTLEIQRTEQGDSAMYLCASSLGTSQGAGQPQHFGDGTRLSIL.

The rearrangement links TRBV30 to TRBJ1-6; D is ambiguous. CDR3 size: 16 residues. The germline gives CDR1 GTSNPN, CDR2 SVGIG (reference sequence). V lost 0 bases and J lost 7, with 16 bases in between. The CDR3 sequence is CAWSVNVGRLNSPLHF. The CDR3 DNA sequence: TGTGCCTGGAGTGTAAATGTAGGCAGGTTAAATTCACCCCTCCACTTT.

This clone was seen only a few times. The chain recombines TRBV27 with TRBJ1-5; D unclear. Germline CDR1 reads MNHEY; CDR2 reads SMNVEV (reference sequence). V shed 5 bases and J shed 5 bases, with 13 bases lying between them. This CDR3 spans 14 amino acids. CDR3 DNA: TGTGCCAGCAGTCAGGACCCCACGGATCAGCCCCAGCATTTT. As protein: CASSQDPTDQPQHF.